The rows below give T cell receptor beta chains drawn from one sample of a study of control samples from healthy donors and cancer patients. Sequenced by immunoSEQ multiplex PCR; TCRdb stores in-frame clones only, minus some. The sample gives about 80,000 clones, about 88% of which show up once; 5% to 7% is in the top ten. The sample consisted of blood. The receptors were gathered from a woman between 45 and 65 years old in good health. The conserved cysteine and the conserved F or W are not part of the CDR3 here. Fields, in order: J gene, V gene, CDR3 protein.

TRBJ2-6,TRBV4-1,ASSQLFAGFSSGANVLT
TRBJ2-3,TRBV5-1,ASGTGSGGTDTQY
TRBJ1-3,TRBV13,ASSLGGSLQNTIY
TRBJ1-1,TRBV18,ASWGQNNTEAF
TRBJ1-5,TRBV21-1,ASSVGSPTYQPQH
TRBJ1-2,TRBV12-5,ASGSPGFYGYT
TRBJ2-1,TRBV2,ATDKVRAGDSYNEQF
TRBJ1-1,TRBV6-5,ASSKGSGFSEAF
TRBJ2-1,TRBV5-6,ASSLGRDRLTNEQF
TRBJ1-1,TRBV2,ASSDALGNTEAF
TRBJ2-1,TRBV11-3,ASSLGRNNEQF
TRBJ2-2,TRBV19,ATERGGPELF
TRBJ1-2,TRBV6-1,ASSETTRGGYT
TRBJ2-1,TRBV2,ASSRDEQF
TRBJ1-5,TRBV2,ASSEESFGQPQH
TRBJ1-5,TRBV3-1/TRBV3-2,ASSQVGDQPQH
TRBJ1-4,TRBV7-8,ASSPDTASRKLF
TRBJ2-1,TRBV18,ASSPGVRGGGEQF
TRBJ2-1,TRBV25-1,ASSEWEQGAHEQF
TRBJ2-3,TRBV15,ATRPQGRMNTQY
TRBJ1-5,TRBV2,ASNGDSPNQPQH
TRBJ1-1,TRBV12-3/TRBV12-4,ASTTNREAF
TRBJ2-7,TRBV10-3,AISESGTSYEQY
TRBJ1-1,TRBV5-8,ASSLGHSRNTEAF
TRBJ2-3,TRBV7-2,ASSFTGSTDTQY
TRBJ2-1,TRBV5-1,ASSWTSGNEQF
TRBJ2-2,TRBV5-8,ASSSRGGRTGELF
TRBJ1-3,TRBV3-1/TRBV3-2,ASSQYGAGNTIY
TRBJ2-6,TRBV2,ASRGFSGANVLT
TRBJ1-2,TRBV30,AWSPDRGSGGYT
TRBJ1-1,TRBV6-5,ASRSQMGDEAF
TRBJ1-6,TRBV21-1,ASSKGAGNSPLH
TRBJ2-7,TRBV18,ASSPLGQNPYEQY
TRBJ2-5,TRBV9,ASSVESGRRETQY
TRBJ2-1,TRBV3-1/TRBV3-2,ASSQGPGASF
TRBJ2-1,TRBV29-1,SSWTSGGANEQF
TRBJ2-2,TRBV29-1,SVEGSRGTGELF
TRBJ1-1,TRBV6-5,ASSYSRGLTEAF
TRBJ1-1,TRBV19,ASTLRWVMNTEAF